This TCR beta chain emerged from a study of neurological immune-mediated disorders. Study-level findings and limits: HTLV-1-associated myelopathy had the most TCR clonal expansion, while multiple sclerosis had the least, a level that fell below healthy controls. The study found no CDR3 amino acid sequences shared by expanded clones across subjects, suggesting private repertoires in all groups.

Synthesis of cDNA was performed by 5'RACE using 10-nucleotide random UMIs. TCRdb recomputed calls from the 5' RACE reads with MiXCR, one row per CDR3 protein. The table has 15,000 to 20,000 distinct CDR3 sequences, 27% seen once; the top ten hold roughly a third. Unsorted libraries were prepared from 2 million PBMCs held at -80 C. This clonotype has more than one count but fewer than ten. What it recognizes is unknown. The CDR3 extends over 15 amino acids. V was shortened by 4 bases and J by 2 bases, with 11 bases between the two germline ends. Germline V CDR1 and CDR2: KGHSH, LQKENI. This TCR came from a man aged 50-60 years with HTLV-1-associated myelopathy (HAM/TSP). The gene calls are TRBV18 and TRBJ2-2; D gene uncertain. Sequencing was done on a sample of PBMCs. DNA for the CDR3: TGTGCCAGCTCACGCACTAATCTAAACACCGGGGAGCTGTTTTTT. Translation: CASSRTNLNTGELFF.